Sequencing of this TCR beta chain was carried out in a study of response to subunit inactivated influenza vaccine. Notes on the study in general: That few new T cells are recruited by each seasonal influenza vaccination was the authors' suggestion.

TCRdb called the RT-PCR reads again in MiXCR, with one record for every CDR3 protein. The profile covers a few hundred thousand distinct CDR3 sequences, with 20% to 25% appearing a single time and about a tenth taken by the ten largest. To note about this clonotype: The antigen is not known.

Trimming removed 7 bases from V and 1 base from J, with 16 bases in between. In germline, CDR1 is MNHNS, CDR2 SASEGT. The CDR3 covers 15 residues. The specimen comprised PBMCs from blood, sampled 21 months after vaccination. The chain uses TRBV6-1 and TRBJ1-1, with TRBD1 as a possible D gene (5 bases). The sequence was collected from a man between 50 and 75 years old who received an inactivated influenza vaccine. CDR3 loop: CASTPGGFRNTEAFF. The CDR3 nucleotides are TGTGCCAGCACCCCGGGGGGGTTCAGGAACACTGAAGCTTTCTTT.